The rows below give T cell receptor beta chains drawn from one sample of a study of spatial heterogeneity in lung cancer. TCRdb re-called the 5' RACE reads with MiXCR, one entry per CDR3 protein. The sample shows fewer than 20,000 distinct CDR3 sequences, around 6% of them seen only once. Source: lung tumor tissue, taken at surgery. Receptors originate from a female donor with early-stage non-small cell lung cancer. Both conserved end residues are part of each CDR3. D genes are given only for firm matches. Only some rows state a clone size, as once, few, many or a class for expanded clones.

TRBJ2-7,medium-sized,NA,TRBV7-9,CASSLTSGSYEQYF,TGTGCCAGCAGCCTAACGTCGGGCTCCTACGAGCAGTACTTC
TRBJ2-7,large,NA,TRBV2,CASTLSDSYEQYF,TGTGCCAGCACCTTAAGCGACTCCTACGAGCAGTACTTC
TRBJ2-2,many,NA,TRBV7-2,CASSHQPSAGELFF,TGTGCCAGCAGTCATCAGCCCTCCGCCGGGGAGCTGTTTTTT
TRBJ1-1,many,TRBD1,TRBV2,CASSTTGTTTEAFF,TGTGCCAGCAGCACGACAGGGACGACCACTGAAGCTTTCTTT
TRBJ2-2,medium-sized,TRBD1,TRBV3-1,CASTGTANTGELFF,TGTGCCAGCACCGGGACAGCGAACACCGGGGAGCTGTTTTTT
TRBJ2-3,few,TRBD2,TRBV9,CASSSPTASGLLSTDTQYF,TGTGCCAGCAGCTCCCCTACGGCTAGCGGGCTTTTGAGCACAGATACGCAGTATTTT
TRBJ2-1,few,TRBD2,TRBV5-1,CASSRTSGRSRYNEQFF,TGCGCCAGCAGTCGGACTAGCGGGAGATCGAGGTACAATGAGCAGTTCTTC
TRBJ1-4,NA,TRBD1,TRBV5-6,CASSLTGTGFNEKLFF,TGTGCCAGCAGCCTCACCGGGACAGGGTTTAATGAAAAACTGTTTTTT
TRBJ1-5,many,NA,TRBV4-1,CASSQGSGPQGPQHF,TGCGCCAGCAGCCAAGGGTCGGGTCCTCAGGGGCCCCAGCATTTT
TRBJ2-7,many,NA,TRBV28,CASSLGPNLSSYEQYF,TGTGCCAGCAGTTTGGGTCCCAATCTCAGCTCCTACGAGCAGTACTTC
TRBJ1-2,NA,NA,TRBV12-3/TRBV12-4,CASSLPSGLYGYTF,TGTGCCAGCAGTTTACCGTCGGGCCTCTATGGCTACACCTTC
TRBJ2-1,many,NA,TRBV7-3,CASSSQGGIYNEQFF,TGTGCCAGCAGCTCCCAGGGCGGGATCTACAATGAGCAGTTCTTC
TRBJ2-3,NA,TRBD2,TRBV20-1,CSARGGLARDTQYF,TGCAGTGCCCGGGGGGGACTAGCGAGAGATACGCAGTATTTT
TRBJ1-5,few,NA,TRBV5-6,CASTARDQPQHF,TGTGCCAGCACCGCCAGGGATCAGCCCCAGCATTTT
TRBJ2-5,few,NA,TRBV30,CAWSRSETQYF,TGTGCCTGGAGCAGATCCGAGACCCAGTACTTC
TRBJ2-2,NA,TRBD2,TRBV7-3,CASSSGVAGFPGSTGELFF,TGTGCCAGCAGCTCCGGAGTAGCGGGATTTCCCGGGAGCACCGGGGAGCTGTTTTTT
TRBJ1-2,many,NA,TRBV9,CASSSEGDRSF,TGTGCCAGCAGCTCAGAGGGGGACCGAAGCTTC
TRBJ2-1,many,NA,TRBV5-1,CASSPYLTSSYNEQFF,TGCGCCAGCAGCCCCTATTTGACTAGTAGCTACAATGAGCAGTTCTTC
TRBJ2-1,many,TRBD2,TRBV11-2,CASSRYYSGSSYNEQFF,TGTGCCAGCAGCCGATATTATAGCGGGAGCTCCTACAATGAGCAGTTCTTC
TRBJ1-1,many,NA,TRBV10-3,CAISEPSVGRVNTEAFF,TGTGCCATCAGTGAGCCTTCCGTGGGCAGAGTGAACACTGAAGCTTTCTTT
TRBJ1-2,many,NA,TRBV4-2,CASSQRTVATANYGYTF,TGTGCCAGCAGCCAAAGGACAGTAGCTACCGCCAACTATGGCTACACCTTC
TRBJ2-5,many,NA,TRBV7-2,CASSPQPRPAETQYF,TGTGCCAGCTCCCCCCAGCCACGCCCCGCAGAGACCCAGTACTTC
TRBJ2-3,many,NA,TRBV20-1,CSARPSTDTQYF,TGCAGTGCTAGGCCCTCTACAGATACGCAGTATTTT
TRBJ2-5,many,NA,TRBV2,CASSYLQETQYF,TGTGCCAGCAGTTACTTGCAAGAGACCCAGTACTTC
TRBJ1-2,many,NA,TRBV29-1,CSVGGPMEYGYTF,TGCAGCGTTGGTGGGCCCATGGAATATGGCTACACCTTC
TRBJ1-4,few,NA,TRBV4-1,CASSQDKEEGKLFF,TGCGCCAGCAGCCAAGATAAGGAAGAAGGAAAACTGTTTTTT
TRBJ2-3,few,TRBD2,TRBV20-1,CSASASGRYSTDTQYF,TGCAGTGCTAGTGCTAGCGGGAGATATAGCACAGATACGCAGTATTTT
TRBJ2-3,many,NA,TRBV5-1,CASSLGQATDTQYF,TGCGCCAGCAGCTTGGGACAGGCGACAGATACGCAGTATTTT
TRBJ2-7,many,NA,TRBV7-2,CASSLIRERGYEQYF,TGTGCCAGCAGCTTAATACGGGAGAGGGGCTACGAGCAGTACTTC
TRBJ2-2,many,NA,TRBV7-2,CASSLVAAGELFF,TGTGCCAGCAGCTTAGTGGCAGCCGGGGAGCTGTTTTTT
TRBJ2-2,many,NA,TRBV12-3/TRBV12-4,CASFPRGSDTGELFF,TGTGCCAGCTTCCCCCGGGGGTCCGACACCGGGGAGCTGTTTTTT
TRBJ2-1,medium-sized,TRBD2,TRBV9,CASSDGTRVEQFF,TGTGCCAGCAGCGACGGGACTAGGGTTGAGCAGTTCTTC
TRBJ2-5,many,NA,TRBV7-9,CASSLGLGETQYF,TGTGCCAGCAGCTTAGGATTAGGAGAGACCCAGTACTTC
TRBJ2-4,NA,NA,TRBV11-1,CASSRGISENIQYF,TGTGCCAGCAGCCGCGGGATATCGGAAAACATTCAGTACTTC
TRBJ2-3,NA,TRBD2,TRBV6-2/TRBV6-3,CASSYRPSGRTADTQYF,TGTGCCAGCAGTTACCGTCCTAGCGGGAGGACCGCAGATACGCAGTATTTT
TRBJ2-1,NA,TRBD1,TRBV19,CASSPDRGYNEQFF,TGTGCCAGTAGCCCGGACAGGGGCTACAATGAGCAGTTCTTC
TRBJ2-5,NA,NA,TRBV5-1,CASSLGRTNQETQYF,TGCGCCAGCAGCTTGGGGCGGACAAACCAAGAGACCCAGTACTTC
TRBJ2-1,few,TRBD2,TRBV20-1,CSAPGTSSGDEQFF,TGCAGTGCACCCGGGACTAGCTCGGGCGATGAGCAGTTCTTC
TRBJ2-5,many,TRBD2,TRBV20-1,CSARIRTSGNQETQYF,TGCAGTGCTCGCATACGGACTAGCGGGAACCAAGAGACCCAGTACTTC
TRBJ2-5,NA,TRBD2,TRBV6-5,CASRRLAGGPRSTQYF,TGTGCCAGCAGGCGACTAGCGGGAGGGCCTCGTTCGACCCAGTACTTC
TRBJ2-1,many,TRBD2,TRBV20-1,CSARDTSGTISYNEQFF,TGCAGTGCTAGAGATACTAGCGGAACGATCTCCTACAATGAGCAGTTCTTC
TRBJ2-5,many,TRBD2,TRBV7-2,CASSLGGPRETQYF,TGTGCCAGCAGCTTGGGAGGGCCCAGGGAGACCCAGTACTTC
TRBJ2-3,many,TRBD2,TRBV29-1,CSVVGLAGVTDTQYF,TGCAGCGTTGTAGGGCTAGCGGGAGTGACAGATACGCAGTATTTT
TRBJ2-5,many,NA,TRBV5-1,CASSLWGPGQETQYF,TGCGCCAGCAGCTTGTGGGGCCCCGGACAAGAGACCCAGTACTTC
TRBJ2-1,many,TRBD2,TRBV13,CASSLPGLPYNEQFF,TGTGCCAGCAGCCTACCGGGACTACCTTACAATGAGCAGTTCTTC
TRBJ2-3,many,TRBD1,TRBV5-1,CASSTTQGWGTDTQYF,TGCGCCAGCAGCACAACACAGGGGTGGGGCACAGATACGCAGTATTTT